The clone carrying this T cell receptor (beta chain) turned up a few times. This sample is drawn from a study of blood T cells in healthy people across ages. The germline gives CDR1 DFQATT, CDR2 SNEGSKA (reference sequence). The CDR3 runs to 15 residues. Sample-barcoded 5' priming and a J-beta primer mix drove a second PCR of roughly 6 to 12 cycles. A template-switch adaptor containing 12 random nucleotides labeled each cDNA molecule. Every sample gave at least 2.5 million paired-end reads containing CDR3. TCRdb reprocessed the 5' RACE reads via MiXCR and lists one record per CDR3 protein. The sample has around 800,000 distinct CDR3 sequences, about 53% seen once. Healthy Caucasian individuals from Russia aged about 6 to 95 were enrolled as donors.

Material for sequencing was blood. This TCR was sampled from a man older than 75 in good health. The chain is built from TRBV20-1 and TRBJ2-4, with D perhaps matching TRBD2 (5 bases). The J call may be in error: the DNA end matches TRBJ2-7 better. CDR3 in DNA: TGCAGTGCTAGTCGGGCGGGCTCGTTTGTGGGCGAGCAGTACTTC. Translated: CSASRAGSFVGEQYF.